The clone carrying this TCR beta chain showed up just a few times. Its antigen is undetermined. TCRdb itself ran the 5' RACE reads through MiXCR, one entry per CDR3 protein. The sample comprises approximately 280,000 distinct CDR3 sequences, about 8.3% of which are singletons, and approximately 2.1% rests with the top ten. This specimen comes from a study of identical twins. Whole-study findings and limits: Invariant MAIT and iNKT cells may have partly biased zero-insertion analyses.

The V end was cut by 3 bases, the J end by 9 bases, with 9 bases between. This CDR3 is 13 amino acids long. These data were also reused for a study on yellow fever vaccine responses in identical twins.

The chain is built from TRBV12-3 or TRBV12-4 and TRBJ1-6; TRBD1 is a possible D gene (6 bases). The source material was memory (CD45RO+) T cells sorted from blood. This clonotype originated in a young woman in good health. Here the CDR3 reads CASSFGGRSPLHF. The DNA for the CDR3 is TGTGCCAGCAGTTTTGGGGGGCGTTCACCCCTCCACTTT.